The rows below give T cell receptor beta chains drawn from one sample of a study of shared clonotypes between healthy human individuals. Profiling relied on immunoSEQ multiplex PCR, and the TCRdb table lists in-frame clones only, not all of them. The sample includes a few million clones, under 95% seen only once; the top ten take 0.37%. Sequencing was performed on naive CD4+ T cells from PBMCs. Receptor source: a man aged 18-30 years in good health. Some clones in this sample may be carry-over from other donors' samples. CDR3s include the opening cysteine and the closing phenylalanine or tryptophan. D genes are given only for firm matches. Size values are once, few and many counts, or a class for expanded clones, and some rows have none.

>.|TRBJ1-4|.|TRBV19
TGTGCCAGTAGGACCGGGGAAAAACTGTTTTTT
CASRTGEKLFF
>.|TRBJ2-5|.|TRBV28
TGTGCCAGCAGCTTTAGTGAGACCCAGTACTTC
CASSFSETQYF
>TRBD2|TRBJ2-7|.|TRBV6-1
TGTGCCAGCAGCTTGCGGGAGGGCCTCTACGAGCAGTACTTC
CASSLREGLYEQYF
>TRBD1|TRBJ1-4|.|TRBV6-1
TGTGCCAGCAGTGGGGGGGTGGGACAGGGTAATGAAAAACTGTTTTTT
CASSGGVGQGNEKLFF
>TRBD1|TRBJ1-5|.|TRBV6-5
TGTGCCAGCAGTATCGGGACAGGGGATCAGCCCCAGCATTTT
CASSIGTGDQPQHF
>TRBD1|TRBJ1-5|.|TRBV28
TGTGCCAGCAGTACACTTCTGTTAGTGGGGACAGGGGGTAACCAGCCCCAGCATTTT
CASSTLLLVGTGGNQPQHF
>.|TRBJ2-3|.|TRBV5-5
TGTGCCAGCAGCTTGGCGCACGATACGCAGTATTTT
CASSLAHDTQYF
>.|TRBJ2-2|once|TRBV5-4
TGTGCCAGCAGCCTCTGGTCCGGGGAGCTGTTTTTT
CASSLWSGELFF
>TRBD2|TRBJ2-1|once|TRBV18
TGTGCCAGCTCACCTTTCGGGGTACGACTAGCGGGCAATGAGCAGTTCTTC
CASSPFGVRLAGNEQFF
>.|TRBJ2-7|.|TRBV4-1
TGCGCCAGCAGCCACCCGTTGGTCTTGGGGAACGAGCAGTACTTC
CASSHPLVLGNEQYF
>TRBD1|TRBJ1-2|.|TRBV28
TGTGCCAGCAGGACGACAGGGGGCGAGACTAACTATGGCTACACCTTC
CASRTTGGETNYGYTF
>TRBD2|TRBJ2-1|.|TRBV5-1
TGCGCCAGCAGCTTGGTTGCTAGCGGGAGGGACAATGAGCAGTTCTTC
CASSLVASGRDNEQFF
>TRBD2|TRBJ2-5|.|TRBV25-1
TGTGCCAGCAGTGAATGGGGGGGAGAGACCCAGTACTTC
CASSEWGGETQYF
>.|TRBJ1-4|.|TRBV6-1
TGTGCCAGCAGTGAACGATATGGAAAACTGTTTTTT
CASSERYGKLFF
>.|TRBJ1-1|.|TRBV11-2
TGTGCCAGCAGCTCACACCTGAACACTGAAGCTTTCTTT
CASSSHLNTEAFF
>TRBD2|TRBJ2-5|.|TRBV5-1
TGCGCCAGCAGCTTGGTTACTAGCGGGCAAGAGACCCAGTACTTC
CASSLVTSGQETQYF